The present entry profiles one T cell receptor (beta chain) with its context. The target antigen is unknown. Profiled with immunoSEQ multiplex PCR; TCRdb holds only in-frame clones, not every one. In the table there are some 50,000 clones, about 86% of which are singletons. The data belong to a study of OX40 agonist ivuxolimab in advanced cancers. Study context: Patients received the agonistic anti-OX40 (CD134) antibody ivuxolimab. The dose-escalation cohort had hepatocellular carcinoma, melanoma, renal cell or head and neck cancer. Antecedent anti-PD-1, anti-PD-L1 or anti-CTLA-4 therapy was permissible, with about 39% having received some. Study conclusions and caveats: The mean number of expanded clones was higher in CD8+ T cells than in CD4+.

CDR1 and CDR2 from the germline V gene are MNHEY and SVGAGI. The CDR3 has 14 amino acids. Trimming removed 8 bases at V and 6 bases at J, with 16 bases between. This clonotype was sampled from an adult with an advanced solid tumor such as melanoma, head and neck, liver or kidney cancer. The sample here was CD4+ or CD8+ T cells sorted from blood, taken in a trial of the OX40 agonist ivuxolimab. The V call is TRBV6-5, the J call TRBJ2-2; D not certain. The CDR3 loop reads CASRFLSPAGELFF. CDR3 in DNA: TGTGCCAGCCGGTTTTTGAGCCCCGCCGGGGAGCTGTTTTTT.